Following are 28 T cell receptor beta chains from one sample sequenced in a study of cytomegalovirus exposure and HLA in healthy donors. TCRdb's table, derived via immunoSEQ multiplex PCR, lists solely in-frame clones and lacks some. The sample has 150,000 to 200,000 clones; approximately 87% are singletons. Sequencing was done on a sample of PBMCs. The receptors were sampled from a woman in her 30s in good health and CMV-seronegative.

The gene calls are TRBV4-2 and TRBJ2-3; perhaps TRBD1 as D (5 bases). CDR3 length equals 13 residues. The V end lost 8 bases, the J end lost 2 bases, and 11 bases lay between the germline ends. The germline gives CDR1 LGHNA, CDR2 YNFKEQ. The CDR3 here is CASSTGPTDTQYF. The CDR3 DNA follows: TGTGCCAGCTCCACAGGCCCCACAGATACGCAGTATTTT.

V gene TRBV6-1 combines with J gene TRBJ1-1; D gene unclear. This CDR3 region has 12 residues. Trimming stripped 4 bases from V and 11 bases from J, with 14 bases between. The germline gives CDR1 MNHNS, CDR2 SASEGT. CDR3 nucleotides: TGTGCCAGCAGTGCGGACTGGAGATTGGCTTTCTTT. This codes for CASSADWRLAFF.

CDR3 DNA sequence: TGCGCCAGCAGCCATTCGGGCGGGGAGGTAGATACGCAGTATTTT. It translates to CASSHSGGEVDTQYF. This rearrangement joins TRBV4-1 to TRBJ2-3; D is possibly TRBD2 (6 bases). Germline values: CDR1 MGHRA, CDR2 YSYEKL. V dropped 3 bases and J dropped 5 bases, with 15 bases sitting between them. The CDR3 spans 15 residues.

This chain uses TRBV2 with TRBJ1-3; TRBD1 matches at 10 bases. The CDR3 consists of 14 residues. J was trimmed by 4 bases and V by 9 bases; bases with no gene match: 6. The germline gives CDR1 SNHLY, CDR2 FYNNEI. CDR3 in amino acids: CARGDRGAGNTIYF. In DNA form, the CDR3 reads TGTGCCAGGGGGGACAGGGGAGCGGGAAACACCATATATTTT.

This clone was recorded once. The chain links TRBV6-5 to TRBJ2-3, with a weak D call TRBD2 (6 bases). V lost 4 bases and J lost 0, with 14 bases in between. This CDR3 comprises 16 residues. Germline V gives CDR1 MNHEY, CDR2 SVGAGI. The DNA for the CDR3 is TGTGCCAGCAGTTCAGGCCTAGCGCCTAGCACAGATACGCAGTATTTT. Amino acids: CASSSGLAPSTDTQYF.

The rearrangement joins TRBV10-1 to TRBJ2-5; possibly TRBD1 for D (5 bases). The V end lost 8 bases, the J end lost 1 base, and 8 bases lay between the germline ends. Germline V gene data show CDR1 as WNHNN and CDR2 as SYGVQD (reference sequence). CDR3 size: 12 residues. Written as DNA, the CDR3 is TGCGCCAGCTCGGACACCCAAGAGACCCAGTACTTC. This encodes CASSDTQETQYF.

This chain joins TRBV19 and TRBJ1-1; D is uncertain. The length of the CDR3 is 13 residues. The V end lost 5 bases, the J end lost 6 bases, and 13 bases lay between the germline ends. Germline assignment: CDR1 LNHDA and CDR2 SQIVND (reference sequence). The CDR3 DNA follows: TGTGCCAGTAGTCCTACTCTTTCCGCTGAAGCTTTCTTT. Protein: CASSPTLSAEAFF.

The V and J genes are TRBV7-9 and TRBJ2-7; D is perhaps TRBD2 (6 bases). Germline lookup yields CDR1 SEHNR and CDR2 FQNEAQ (reference sequence). There are 15 residues in the CDR3. V shed 5 bases and J shed 3 bases, with 17 bases lying between them. CDR3 nucleotide sequence: TGTGCCAGCAGCACCCTATTGGAGGGGAACTACGAGCAGTACTTC. Translated: CASSTLLEGNYEQYF.

This clone was detected only once. CDR3 DNA: TGTGCCAGCAGTAGACAGGGGATCTACGAGCAGTACTTC. Its protein is CASSRQGIYEQYF. The chain is built from TRBV27 and TRBJ2-7; 8 nucleotides agree with TRBD1. Germline CDR1 reads MNHEY; CDR2 reads SMNVEV (reference sequence). The J segment lost 3 bases and the V segment lost 5 bases, leaving 3 bases of the junction unmatched. CDR3 length equals 13 residues.

The genes are TRBV9 and TRBJ2-1; TRBD2 matches 12 bases. The CDR3 is made up of 16 amino acids. CDR1 is SGDLS and CDR2 is YYNGEE in the germline V gene. Unmatched junction bases numbered 8, after V lost 0 bases and J lost 10 bases. The CDR3 DNA reads as TGTGCCAGCAGCGTAGCCCCTAGCGGGGGGGCAGGGGAGCAGTTCTTC. Translation: CASSVAPSGGAGEQFF.

This clone appeared a few times. This chain links TRBV11-2 with TRBJ2-1, with a weak D call TRBD2 (6 bases). V shed 3 bases and J shed 6 bases, with 9 bases lying between them. This CDR3 is built from 13 residues. Germline lookup yields CDR1 SGHAT and CDR2 FQNNGV. The CDR3 DNA reads TGTGCCAGCAGCTTTAGCGGCTTCAATGAGCAGTTCTTC. It encodes CASSFSGFNEQFF.

The rearrangement links TRBV5-4 to TRBJ1-2; no firm D call. Trimming removed 5 bases at V and 1 base at J, with 12 bases between. The CDR3 loop spans 14 amino acids. Germline CDR1 SGHNT, CDR2 YYREEE (reference sequence). The CDR3 DNA reads as TGTGCCAGCAGGAGGGCCGACATTAACTATGGCTACACCTTC. Translation gives CASRRADINYGYTF.

In DNA form, the CDR3 reads TGTGCCAGCAGCTTGGGGGACAGGGGATCGTGGGAGACCCAGTACTTC. Translated, it gives CASSLGDRGSWETQYF. The V and J genes are TRBV5-5 and TRBJ2-5; TRBD1 matches 10 bases. CDR1 and CDR2 (germline): SGHKS, YYEKEE (reference sequence). Trimming cost V 0 bases and J 5 bases; bases outside gene matches: 7. The CDR3 extends over 16 amino acids.

The chain has TRBV30 and TRBJ1-1; TRBD1 matches at 7 bases. J gave up 4 bases and V 5 bases, and 4 bases lay outside the gene matches. Germline V gene sequence: CDR1 GTSNPN, CDR2 SVGIG (reference sequence). This CDR3 comprises 12 residues. CDR3 sequence: CAWDRVGTEAFF. CDR3 nucleotides: TGTGCCTGGGACAGGGTAGGCACTGAAGCTTTCTTT.

This clone was detected only once. Relative to the germline gene, one junction end is altered; a read error may explain this. V gene TRBV18 combines with J gene TRBJ1-2; D perhaps matches TRBD1 (6 bases). CDR1 is KGHSH and CDR2 is LQKENI in the germline V gene. The CDR3 is 15 amino acids. The CDR3 nucleotides read TGTGCCAGCTCACCACGGTCGGACAGCCACTACGGCTACACCTTC. Protein product: CASSPRSDSHYGYTF.

The chain employs TRBV11-2 and TRBJ2-1; no clear D gene. Germline V gene lookup returns CDR1 SGHAT and CDR2 FQNNGV. V was cut by 5 bases and J by 10 bases, with 9 bases left in between. CDR3 length: 11 amino acids. This CDR3 reads CASSGGKEQFF. CDR3 nucleotides: TGTGCCAGCAGCGGCGGAAAAGAGCAGTTCTTC. Full variable domain (rest looked up from reference TRBV11-2 and TRBJ2-1): EAGVAQSPRYKIIEKRQSVAFWCNPISGHATLYWYQQILGQGPKLLIQFQNNGVVDDSQLPKDRFSAERLKGVDSTLKIQPAKLEDSAVYLCASSGGKEQFFGPGTRLTVL.

The rearrangement joins TRBV2 to TRBJ2-7; 8 nucleotides line up with TRBD1. Germline CDR1 and CDR2: SNHLY and FYNNEI. V shed 4 bases and J 1 base; nucleotides not matched to a gene: 6. The CDR3 consists of 15 residues. This chain's CDR3 is CASSATGTGSYEQYF. DNA of the CDR3: TGTGCCAGCAGTGCGACAGGGACAGGTTCCTACGAGCAGTACTTC. The whole variable domain, remainder taken from reference TRBV2 and TRBJ2-7, is EPEVTQTPSHQVTQMGQEVILRCVPISNHLYFYWYRQILGQKVEFLVSFYNNEISEKSEIFDDQFSVERPDGSNFTLKIRSTKLEDSAMYFCASSATGTGSYEQYFGPGTRLTVT.

Worth noting for this clone: At one end the junction does not follow the germline gene, possibly because of a read error. The rearrangement links TRBV7-7 to TRBJ2-5; 13 bases align to TRBD2. This CDR3 is built from 18 residues. Germline V gene sequence: CDR1 SSHAT, CDR2 FNYEAQ (reference sequence). The CDR3 nucleotides read TGTGCTAGCAGCGCCGGGACATTGGGACTAGCGGGGCAAGAGACCCAGTACTTC. This gives the protein CASSAGTLGLAGQETQYF.

The chain uses TRBV15 and TRBJ1-5; D call uncertain. V was shortened by 3 bases and J by 7 bases, with 7 bases between the two germline ends. Germline CDR1 is LNHNV and CDR2 is YYDKDF (reference sequence). The CDR3 length is 12 residues. CDR3 amino acids: CATSSRSQPQHF. The CDR3 DNA reads as TGTGCCACCAGCAGTAGGAGCCAGCCCCAGCATTTT.

The chain joins TRBV27 to TRBJ2-7, with a possible D match to TRBD1 (5 bases). The CDR3 is 13 residues long. Per the germline V gene, CDR1 is MNHEY and CDR2 is SMNVEV (reference sequence). V shed 5 bases and J shed 3 bases, with 11 bases lying between them. This CDR3 reads CASSRGTGYEQYF. CDR3 DNA: TGTGCCAGCAGTAGGGGCACAGGCTACGAGCAGTACTTC.

V is TRBV7-8 and J is TRBJ2-1; 7 nucleotides align to TRBD2. The CDR3 spans 15 residues. Trimming removed 5 bases from V and 4 bases from J; junction bases left unmatched: 8. The V gene's germline CDR1 is SGHVS and CDR2 FQNEAQ. The CDR3 here is CASSVLAATYNEQFF. The CDR3 DNA is TGTGCCAGCAGCGTCCTAGCGGCGACTTACAATGAGCAGTTCTTC.

The rearrangement joins TRBV30 to TRBJ2-7, with D maybe TRBD1 (5 bases). V was pared by 0 bases and J by 5 bases, with 14 bases between. Germline CDR1 reads GTSNPN; CDR2 reads SVGIG (reference sequence). The length of the CDR3 is 14 residues. The CDR3 region has the DNA TGTGCCTGGAGTGTCTCCCGGGCCAGGGACGAGCAGTACTTC. It yields the protein CAWSVSRARDEQYF.

The J gene is TRBJ2-1, the V gene TRBV18; a weak D match, TRBD2 (6 bases). The CDR3 has 17 residues. CDR1 is KGHSH, CDR2 LQKENI, per germline. Deletions cut 0 bases from V and 5 bases from J, with 17 bases between. CDR3 protein: CASSPPGSLAWDNEQFF. CDR3 in DNA: TGTGCCAGCTCACCACCGGGGAGTCTAGCGTGGGACAATGAGCAGTTCTTC.

The chain recombines TRBV1 with TRBJ2-1; the D call in the table, TRBD2, was not verified against the DNA. TRBV1 is an annotated pseudogene. The CDR3 has 17 residues. The CDR3 sequence is CTSSRGPSLYSYNEQFF. The CDR3 region has the DNA TGCACCAGCAGCCGAGGCCCATCCCTCTACTCCTACAATGAGCAGTTCTTC.

This rearrangement joins TRBV2 to TRBJ2-2; 8 nucleotides align to TRBD2. With V trimmed by 7 bases and J by 4 bases, 5 bases remained unmatched. The V gene's germline CDR1 is SNHLY and CDR2 FYNNEI. The CDR3 contains 14 residues. CDR3 bases: TGTGCCAGCATCGGGGGGGGCCTCACCGGGGAGCTGTTTTTT. Protein: CASIGGGLTGELFF.

This chain joins TRBV2 and TRBJ1-1, with 8 bases matching TRBD1. Losses at the gene ends were 7 bases for V and 0 bases for J; bases not matched to a gene: 13. Germline CDR1 SNHLY, CDR2 FYNNEI. The CDR3 is 17 residues long. The CDR3 loop is CASIRQGRESMNTEAFF. As DNA, the CDR3 is TGTGCCAGCATTCGACAGGGGAGGGAGAGCATGAACACTGAAGCTTTCTTT.

This clone has just one count. The DNA of the CDR3 is TGTGCCAGCAGCTTAGGGGGCAACTATAATTCACCCCTCCACTTT. It encodes CASSLGGNYNSPLHF. The chain carries TRBV11-2 and TRBJ1-6, with a weak D call TRBD1 (5 bases). Between the trimmed V and J ends, which lost 1 base and 3 bases, there was a span of 7 bases. Germline CDR1 is SGHAT and CDR2 is FQNNGV. CDR3 length equals 15 residues.

V gene TRBV5-6 combines with J gene TRBJ2-7, with 11 bases aligning to TRBD2. This CDR3 spans 16 amino acids. The germline V gene encodes CDR1 SGHDT and CDR2 YYEEEE. The J segment lost 6 bases and the V segment lost 5 bases, leaving 13 bases of the junction unmatched. The CDR3 DNA sequence: TGTGCCAGCAGTGGGCTCGGGACTAGCGGCTTAGGCGAGCAGTACTTC. Amino acids: CASSGLGTSGLGEQYF.